These T cell receptor beta chains were read from a single sample in a study of cytomegalovirus exposure and HLA in healthy donors. Sequenced by immunoSEQ multiplex PCR; TCRdb stores in-frame clones only, minus some. The sample carries some 190,000 clones, around 80% recorded once. The sample taken for sequencing was PBMCs. These receptors were collected from a man in his forties in good health and CMV-seronegative. CDR3s include the opening cysteine and the closing phenylalanine or tryptophan. Fields, in order: V gene, clone size, D gene, J gene, CDR3 protein, CDR3 DNA. D genes are given only for firm matches. The size field is filled for only some rows; it gives once, few, many or a size class.

TRBV6-6	once	-	TRBJ1-6	CAHKRTEENNSPLHF	TGTGCCCACAAGAGGACAGAAGAAAATAATTCACCCCTCCACTTT
TRBV7-9	few	-	TRBJ2-2	CASSFMGELFF	TGTGCCAGCAGCTTCATGGGGGAGCTGTTTTTT
TRBV5-6	-	-	TRBJ2-2	CASSFGAGELFF	TGTGCCAGCAGCTTTGGAGCTGGGGAGCTGTTTTTT
TRBV11-2	-	-	TRBJ1-6	CASSLGSGLSNSPLHF	TGTGCCAGCAGCTTAGGCTCAGGCTTGAGTAATTCACCCCTCCACTTT
TRBV5-6	once	-	TRBJ1-3	CASSLNGGNTIYF	TGTGCCAGCAGCTTGAACGGTGGAAACACCATATATTTT
TRBV29-1	-	TRBD1	TRBJ2-7	CSVEPVGQGYEQYF	TGCAGCGTTGAACCCGTGGGACAGGGCTACGAGCAGTACTTC
TRBV2	-	TRBD1	TRBJ2-5	CASMDRGLREETQYF	TGTGCCAGCATGGACAGGGGGTTAAGAGAAGAGACCCAGTACTTC
TRBV11-3	-	-	TRBJ2-1	CASSLALLQFF	TGTGCCAGCAGCCTCGCGCTGCTGCAGTTCTTC
TRBV7-2	-	TRBD2	TRBJ2-1	CASSLDPSGGARTYNEQFF	TGTGCCAGCAGCTTAGATCCTAGCGGGGGGGCGAGAACCTACAATGAGCAGTTCTTC
TRBV11-2	once	-	TRBJ1-2	CASSLDHRGYGYTF	TGTGCCAGCAGCTTAGATCATAGGGGCTATGGCTACACCTTC